Presented here are 2 T cell receptor beta chains from one specimen sequenced in a study of identical twins. Via MiXCR, TCRdb re-called the 5' RACE reads, giving one row per CDR3 protein. The table has 250,000 to 300,000 distinct CDR3 sequences, roughly 9.7% seen once. These data also featured in a second study, about yellow fever vaccine responses in identical twins.

Sequencing input: CD8+ T cells sorted from blood. These receptors originate from a woman younger than 35 in good health.

This clonotype was detected a few times. The chain links TRBV20-1 to TRBJ2-3, with D perhaps matching TRBD1 or TRBD2 (5 bases each). The CDR3 consists of 17 residues. The germline CDR1 and CDR2 sequences are DFQATT and SNEGSKA (reference sequence). Trimming left V 7 bases short and J 0 bases short, with 23 bases between. The CDR3 nucleotides read TGCAGTGTCTGGGACCGCCCCATGGCGGTGAGCACAGATACGCAGTATTTT. This codes for CSVWDRPMAVSTDTQYF.

The J gene is TRBJ2-5, the V gene TRBV6-6; D gene unclear. CDR3 length equals 11 residues. Deletions cut 10 bases from V and 5 bases from J, with 11 bases between. Germline V lookup: CDR1 MNHNY, CDR2 SVGAGI (reference sequence). The DNA for the CDR3 is TGTGCCACCGACGGTTCCGAGACCCAGTACTTC. Translating gives CATDGSETQYF.